Presented here are 30 T cell receptor beta chains from one specimen sequenced in a study of regulatory T cells in long-lasting Graves disease. Arm-PCR of CDR3 regions and iRepertoire HTBI primers were used to build TCR beta libraries. A single record per CDR3 protein comes from TCRdb applying MiXCR to the multiplex PCR reads. This sample has 560,000 or so distinct CDR3 sequences, with 15% to 20% found just once. The time point here: newly diagnosed GD, antithyroid drugs for less than 3 months. PBMC RNA was the source of the TCR library. These same data were also listed under a study on T cells in Graves' hyperthyroidism and ophthalmopathy.

Sequencing was performed on peripheral blood mononuclear cells (PBMCs), taken at new diagnosis, from a patient treated with antithyroid drugs. All receptors come from a man younger than 30 with Graves disease.

CDR3 amino acids: CASSTRQGVSYEQYF. As DNA, the CDR3 is TGTGCCAGTAGTACCAGACAGGGGGTCTCCTACGAGCAGTACTTC. The chain joins TRBV19 to TRBJ2-7; 9 nucleotides match TRBD1. Germline lookup yields CDR1 LNHDA and CDR2 SQIVND (reference sequence). V was pared by 4 bases and J by 0 bases, with 4 bases of the junction left unmatched. The length of the CDR3 is 15 residues. The complete variable domain, with remaining parts taken from reference TRBV19 and TRBJ2-7, reads DGGITQSPKYLFRKEGQNVTLSCEQNLNHDAMYWYRQDPGQGLRLIYYSQIVNDFQKGDIAEGYSVSREKKESFPLTVTSAQKNPTAFYLCASSTRQGVSYEQYFGPGTRLTVT.

This clonotype was counted between two and nine times. This rearrangement joins TRBV5-1 to TRBJ2-2; maybe TRBD2 (6 bases). Deletions cut 0 bases from V and 4 bases from J, with 16 bases between. From germline, CDR1 is SGHRS and CDR2 YFSETQ. The CDR3 extends over 17 amino acids. CDR3 DNA: TGCGCCAGCAGCTTGGCCGGAGGGCGGGAAAGCACCGGGGAGCTGTTTTTT. Translated, it gives CASSLAGGRESTGELFF.

A remark on this clonotype: A much larger clone lies a single base off, so this may be a read error. This sequence joins TRBV27 and TRBJ2-7; 12 nucleotides agree with TRBD2. The CDR3 extends over 18 amino acids. Germline loops: CDR1 MNHEY, CDR2 SMNVEV (reference sequence). The CDR3 sequence is CANSSLGVLAGGFYEQYF. In DNA form, the CDR3 reads TGTGCCAACAGTTCCCTCGGCGTCCTAGCGGGAGGGTTCTACGAGCAGTACTTC.

About this clonotype: This clone may be a read error of a much larger clone one base away. The chain combines TRBV5-1 with TRBJ2-3; no clear D gene. CDR3 size: 16 residues. CDR1 is SGHRS and CDR2 is YFSETQ in the germline V gene. The CDR3 region has the DNA TGCGCCAGCAGCTTGGGGTTAGGAGCCCCAGAGGATATGCAGTATTTT. Amino acid sequence: CASSLGLGAPEDMQYF.

This chain links TRBV5-5 with TRBJ2-1; the D gene is possibly TRBD2 (6 bases). The CDR3 contains 15 residues. The germline V gene encodes CDR1 SGHKS and CDR2 YYEKEE (reference sequence). V was pared by 4 bases and J by 8 bases, with 19 bases between. The CDR3 DNA reads as TGTGCCAGCAGCCCAGAGCTCCGAGGGGACTATGAGCAGTTCTTC. Its translation: CASSPELRGDYEQFF.

This clonotype was counted ten times or more. V is TRBV20-1 and J is TRBJ2-2, with TRBD2 matching over 10 bases. V gave up 0 bases and J gave up 2 bases; unmatched junction bases: 6. Germline V gene lookup returns CDR1 DFQATT and CDR2 SNEGSKA (reference sequence). The CDR3 runs 17 residues. The CDR3 sequence is CSARDPGLARNTGELFF. The CDR3 DNA follows: TGCAGTGCTAGAGACCCGGGACTAGCGCGAAACACCGGGGAGCTGTTTTTT.

This clonotype has only a few counts. The rearrangement uses TRBV28 and TRBJ2-1; D unclear. Germline-derived CDR1 and CDR2 are MDHEN and SYDVKM. V lost 8 bases and J lost 2, with 13 bases in between. The CDR3 covers 14 residues. The CDR3 nucleotides read TGTGCCAGCGACCAGGCCAGTACCTACAATGAGCAGTTCTTC. This encodes CASDQASTYNEQFF.

This clonotype was detected many times. The chain employs TRBV20-1 and TRBJ2-1, with 12 bases fitting TRBD2. The CDR3 spans 13 residues. Germline values: CDR1 DFQATT, CDR2 SNEGSKA (reference sequence). This chain's CDR3 is CSPTSGRNNEQFF. The DNA for the CDR3 is TGCAGCCCCACTAGCGGGAGGAATAATGAGCAGTTCTTC.

This clonotype has a count of ten or more. The rearrangement uses TRBV3-1 and TRBJ2-1, with TRBD2 matching over 13 bases. The CDR3 is 17 residues long. Germline V CDR1 and CDR2: LGHDT, YNNKEL (reference sequence). Trimming cost V 3 bases and J 6 bases; bases outside gene matches: 8. This CDR3 reads CASSHATGTSGTNEQFF. CDR3 nucleotides: TGTGCCAGCAGCCACGCCACCGGGACTAGCGGGACCAATGAGCAGTTCTTC.

The sample holds a few counts of this clonotype. The chain combines TRBV20-1 with TRBJ2-5; 9 positions agree with TRBD2. With V trimmed by 0 bases and J by 1 base, 15 bases remained unmatched. Germline CDR1 reads DFQATT; CDR2 reads SNEGSKA (reference sequence). CDR3 length: 19 amino acids. The CDR3 here is CSARDGLPQAGGPQETQYF. Written as DNA, the CDR3 is TGCAGTGCTAGAGATGGCCTCCCACAGGCGGGAGGGCCCCAAGAGACCCAGTACTTC.

This clonotype came up a few times. V usage is TRBV7-9 and J usage is TRBJ1-1, with 9 bases matching TRBD1. Germline trimming cut 1 base from V and 7 bases from J; bases unmatched to any gene: 7. The CDR3 is 15 amino acids. Germline lookup yields CDR1 SEHNR and CDR2 FQNEAQ (reference sequence). CDR3 in amino acids: CASSLGETGGDEAFF. The CDR3 DNA reads as TGTGCCAGCAGCTTAGGCGAGACAGGGGGGGATGAAGCTTTCTTT. Filled out from reference TRBV7-9 and TRBJ1-1, the complete variable domain reads DTGVSQNPRHKITKRGQNVTFRCDPISEHNRLYWYRQTLGQGPEFLTYFQNEAQLEKSRLLSDRFSAERPKGSFSTLEIQRTEQGDSAMYLCASSLGETGGDEAFFGQGTRLTVV.

The genes are TRBV5-1 and TRBJ1-2; TRBD1 matches at 10 bases. This CDR3 is built from 15 residues. The germline V gene has CDR1 SGHRS and CDR2 YFSETQ. V shed 0 bases, J shed 6 bases, and the junction held 5 bases outside the gene matches. CDR3 protein: CASSLAVGQGDGYTF. The CDR3 nucleotides read TGCGCCAGCAGCTTGGCCGTAGGACAGGGGGATGGCTACACCTTC. The whole variable domain, filled in from reference TRBV5-1 and TRBJ1-2, reads KAGVTQTPRYLIKTRGQQVTLSCSPISGHRSVSWYQQTPGQGLQFLFEYFSETQRNKGNFPGRFSGRQFSNSRSEMNVSTLELGDSALYLCASSLAVGQGDGYTFGSGTRLTVV.

The chain recombines TRBV7-6 with TRBJ1-2, with D hard to call. The CDR3 spans 14 residues. In germline, CDR1 is SGHVS, CDR2 FNYEAQ. Between the trimmed V and J ends, which lost 5 bases and 0 bases, there was a span of 10 bases. As DNA, the CDR3 is TGTGCCAGCAGCCTCCTTACTGCTAACTATGGCTACACCTTC. Translating it yields CASSLLTANYGYTF.

The rearrangement links TRBV7-3 to TRBJ2-7; D not resolved. This CDR3 has 14 residues. Between the trimmed V and J ends, which lost 2 bases and 6 bases, there was a span of 14 bases. The V gene's germline CDR1 is SGHTA and CDR2 FQGTGA. CDR3 protein: CASSLAPLEPEQYF. The DNA of the CDR3 is TGTGCCAGCAGCTTAGCCCCCTTAGAACCCGAGCAGTACTTC.

This clonotype was seen repeatedly, ten times or more. The genes are TRBV2 and TRBJ2-7; D perhaps matches TRBD1 (6 bases). The CDR3 totals 13 residues. Germline V CDR1 and CDR2: SNHLY, FYNNEI. Trimming left V 7 bases short and J 0 bases short, with 10 bases between. The CDR3 DNA is TGTGCCAGCAACAGGGAGAGCTCCTACGAGCAGTACTTC. Translated, it gives CASNRESSYEQYF.

The table lists this clonotype with many counts. The chain links TRBV12-3 or TRBV12-4 to TRBJ1-2, with TRBD1 matching over 7 bases. This CDR3 spans 14 amino acids. The J segment lost 3 bases and the V segment lost 6 bases, leaving 7 bases of the junction unmatched. CDR3 region: CASSPYGTDYGYTF. The CDR3 DNA is TGTGCCAGCAGCCCATACGGGACAGACTATGGCTACACCTTC.

This chain connects TRBV4-2 to TRBJ2-1; D remains unclear. CDR1 is LGHNA, CDR2 YNFKEQ, per germline. Between the trimmed V and J ends, which lost 0 bases and 8 bases, there was a span of 5 bases. The CDR3 has 12 residues. The CDR3 nucleotides are TGTGCCAGCAGCCAAGATCGTTATGAGCAGTTCTTC. Its protein product is CASSQDRYEQFF.

The chain combines TRBV10-3 with TRBJ2-3, with D unclear. Trimming removed 2 bases at V and 4 bases at J, with 10 bases between. The germline V gene encodes CDR1 ENHRY and CDR2 SYGVKD. The CDR3 contains 14 residues. CDR3 protein: CAISERADSDTQYF. CDR3 DNA: TGTGCCATCAGTGAGAGGGCAGATTCAGATACGCAGTATTTT.

J is TRBJ1-4 and V is TRBV7-9, with D unclear. V was clipped by 1 base and J by 6 bases, with 15 bases between them. The CDR3 totals 16 residues. Germline V lookup: CDR1 SEHNR, CDR2 FQNEAQ (reference sequence). The CDR3 DNA reads as TGTGCCAGCAGCTTAGGGAGGACGCCCTTTGATGAAAAACTGTTTTTT. It is translated as CASSLGRTPFDEKLFF.

Concerning this clonotype itself: This may stem from a read error, because a much larger clone lies one nucleotide away. CDR3 amino acids: CASSQTRGAATGELFF. In nucleotides, the CDR3 is TGTGCCAGCAGTCAAACACGGGGCGCAGCCACCGGGGAGCTGTTTTTT. The J gene is TRBJ2-2, the V gene TRBV3-1; D assignment may be TRBD1 or TRBD2 (5 bases each). Per germline, CDR1 LGHDT and CDR2 YNNKEL (reference sequence). The CDR3 spans 16 residues. V lost 6 bases and J lost 4, with 18 bases in between.

The rearrangement links TRBV25-1 to TRBJ2-4; D unresolved. The germline gives CDR1 MGHDK, CDR2 SYGVNS. Trimming pared 3 bases from V and 0 bases from J, leaving 9 bases between. This CDR3 is 15 amino acids long. CDR3 coding DNA: TGTGCCAGCAGTGAGAGTATTCTAGCCAAAAACATTCAGTACTTC. Residues: CASSESILAKNIQYF.

The chain couples TRBV18 to TRBJ2-1; D ambiguous. From germline, CDR1 is KGHSH and CDR2 LQKENI. This CDR3 region has 13 residues. Between the trimmed V and J ends, which lost 3 bases and 5 bases, there was a span of 8 bases. The chain's CDR3 is CASSPSQDNEQFF. In nucleotides, the CDR3 is TGTGCCAGCTCACCGTCTCAAGACAATGAGCAGTTCTTC.

As for this clonotype: One base away lies a much larger clone, so this may be a sequencing read error. The chain joins TRBV3-1 to TRBJ2-3; 8 bases are a match to TRBD1. Germline V gene data show CDR1 as LGHDT and CDR2 as YNNKEL (reference sequence). Unmatched junction bases numbered 8, after V lost 4 bases and J lost 2 bases. This CDR3 comprises 16 residues. This CDR3 reads CASSLSRDRYTDTQYF. The CDR3, as DNA: TGTGCCAGCAGCCTCAGCCGGGACAGGTACACAGATACGCAGTATTTT.

The sample holds many counts of this clonotype. This chain links TRBV9 with TRBJ2-3; 12 bases map to TRBD2. The junction had 3 bases not matched to a gene; V was cut back by 4 bases and J by 3 bases. The CDR3 consists of 15 residues. Germline assignment: CDR1 SGDLS and CDR2 YYNGEE. The CDR3 loop reads CASSPTSGRTDTQYF. DNA for the CDR3: TGTGCCAGCAGCCCGACTAGCGGGAGAACAGATACGCAGTATTTT. Variable domain in full (rest from reference TRBV9 and TRBJ2-3): DSGVTQTPKHLITATGQRVTLRCSPRSGDLSVYWYQQSLDQGLQFLIQYYNGEERAKGNILERFSAQQFPDLHSELNLSSLELGDSALYFCASSPTSGRTDTQYFGPGTRLTVL.

This clonotype was found many times. The rearrangement joins TRBV2 to TRBJ2-1; TRBD2 matches at 10 bases. Looked up from germline, CDR1 is SNHLY and CDR2 is FYNNEI. V lost 7 bases and J lost 3; bases outside the gene matches: 9. The CDR3 has 16 residues. As DNA, the CDR3 is TGTGCCAGCATCGCACCGGGACTAGCGAACTACAATGAGCAGTTCTTC. This sequence encodes CASIAPGLANYNEQFF.

This clonotype was detected many times. This chain joins TRBV30 and TRBJ2-7; no clear D. Germline V gene sequence: CDR1 GTSNPN, CDR2 SVGIG (reference sequence). V dropped 0 bases and J dropped 1 base, with 7 bases sitting between them. The length of the CDR3 is 13 residues. CDR3 protein: CAWSVTQSYEQYF. In DNA form, the CDR3 reads TGTGCCTGGAGTGTAACGCAGTCCTACGAGCAGTACTTC. The complete variable domain, with remaining parts taken from reference TRBV30 and TRBJ2-7, reads SQTIHQWPATLVQPVGSPLSLECTVEGTSNPNLYWYRQAAGRGLQLLFYSVGIGQISSEVPQNLSASRPQDRQFILSSKKLLLSDSGFYLCAWSVTQSYEQYFGPGTRLTVT.

This clonotype was observed a handful of times. The J gene is TRBJ2-7, the V gene TRBV6-5; D may be TRBD1 or TRBD2 (5 bases each). Between the trimmed V and J ends, which lost 0 bases and 5 bases, there was a span of 8 bases. The length of the CDR3 is 13 residues. From germline, CDR1 is MNHEY and CDR2 SVGAGI. CDR3 sequence: CASSYSGVNEQYF. CDR3 nucleotides: TGTGCCAGCAGTTACTCGGGGGTTAACGAGCAGTACTTC.

There are many counts of this clonotype. The CDR3 DNA reads as TGTGCCAGCAGCCCCAATTGGGGGGAAGAGACCCAGTACTTC. Translated, it gives CASSPNWGEETQYF. V gene TRBV7-6 combines with J gene TRBJ2-5, with a possible D match to TRBD2 (6 bases). The germline V and J ends were trimmed by 5 bases and 3 bases, with 13 bases remaining between them. The CDR3 totals 14 residues. Germline CDR1 reads SGHVS; CDR2 reads FNYEAQ.

The sample holds many counts of this clonotype. The chain couples TRBV20-1 to TRBJ2-2; 10 bases fit TRBD2. The CDR3 has 15 amino acids. The V gene end was trimmed by 2 bases and the J gene end by 1 base; junction bases not matched to a gene: 1. Germline V gene data show CDR1 as DFQATT and CDR2 as SNEGSKA (reference sequence). CDR3 in DNA: TGCAGTGCTAGACTAGCGGGAGTGAACACCGGGGAGCTGTTTTTT. Amino acid sequence: CSARLAGVNTGELFF.

The table lists this clonotype with many counts. This sequence joins TRBV11-2 and TRBJ1-1; D is ambiguous. V was shortened by 3 bases and J by 0 bases, with 5 bases between the two germline ends. The CDR3 sequence is 13 residues long. The germline V gene encodes CDR1 SGHAT and CDR2 FQNNGV. The CDR3 is CASSFRMNTEAFF. DNA for the CDR3: TGTGCCAGCAGCTTTCGGATGAACACTGAAGCTTTCTTT.